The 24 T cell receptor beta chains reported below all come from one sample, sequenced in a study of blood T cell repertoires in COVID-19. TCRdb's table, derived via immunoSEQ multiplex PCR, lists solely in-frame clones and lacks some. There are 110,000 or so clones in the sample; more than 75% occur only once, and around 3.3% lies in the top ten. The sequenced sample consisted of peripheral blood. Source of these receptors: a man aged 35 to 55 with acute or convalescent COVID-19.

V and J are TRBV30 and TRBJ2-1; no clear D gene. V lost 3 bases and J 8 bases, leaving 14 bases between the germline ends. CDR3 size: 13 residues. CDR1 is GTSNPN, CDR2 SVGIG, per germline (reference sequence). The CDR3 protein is CAWRETGNDEQFF. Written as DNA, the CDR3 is TGTGCCTGGAGGGAGACTGGAAACGATGAGCAGTTCTTC.

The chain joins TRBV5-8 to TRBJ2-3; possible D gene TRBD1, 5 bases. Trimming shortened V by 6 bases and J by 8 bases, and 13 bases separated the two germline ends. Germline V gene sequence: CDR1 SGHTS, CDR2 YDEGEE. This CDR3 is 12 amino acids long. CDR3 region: CASNGHPATQYF. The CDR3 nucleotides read TGTGCCAGCAACGGACACCCTGCTACGCAGTATTTT.

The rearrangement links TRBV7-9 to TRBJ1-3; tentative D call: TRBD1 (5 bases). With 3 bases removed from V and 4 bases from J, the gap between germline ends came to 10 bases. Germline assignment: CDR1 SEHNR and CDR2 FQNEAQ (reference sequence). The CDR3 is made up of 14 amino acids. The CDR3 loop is CASSFGQAGNTIYF. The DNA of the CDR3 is TGTGCCAGCAGCTTCGGACAAGCCGGAAACACCATATATTTT. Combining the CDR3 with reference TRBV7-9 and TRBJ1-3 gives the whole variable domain DTGVSQNPRHKITKRGQNVTFRCDPISEHNRLYWYRQTLGQGPEFLTYFQNEAQLEKSRLLSDRFSAERPKGSFSTLEIQRTEQGDSAMYLCASSFGQAGNTIYFGEGSWLTVV.

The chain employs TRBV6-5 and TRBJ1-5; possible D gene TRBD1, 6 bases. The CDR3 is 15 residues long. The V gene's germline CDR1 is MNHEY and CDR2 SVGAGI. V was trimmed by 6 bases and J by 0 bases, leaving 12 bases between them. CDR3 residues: CASRRDTYSNQPQHF. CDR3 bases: TGTGCCAGCAGAAGGGACACCTATAGCAATCAGCCCCAGCATTTT.

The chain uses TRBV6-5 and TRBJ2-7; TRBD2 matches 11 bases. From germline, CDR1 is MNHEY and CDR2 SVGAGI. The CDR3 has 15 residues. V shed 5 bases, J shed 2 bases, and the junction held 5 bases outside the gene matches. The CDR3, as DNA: TGTGCCAGCAGTAAGACTAGCGGGGCTGCCTACGAGCAGTACTTC. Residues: CASSKTSGAAYEQYF.

The chain's CDR3 is CSASSVSSGGIYEQYF. CDR3 nucleotide sequence: TGCAGTGCTAGTAGTGTTTCGAGCGGGGGGATCTACGAGCAGTACTTC. The rearrangement joins TRBV20-1 to TRBJ2-7; 9 positions match TRBD2. This CDR3 is built from 16 residues. Losses at the gene ends were 3 bases for V and 3 bases for J; bases not matched to a gene: 12. CDR1 DFQATT and CDR2 SNEGSKA come from the germline V gene (reference sequence).

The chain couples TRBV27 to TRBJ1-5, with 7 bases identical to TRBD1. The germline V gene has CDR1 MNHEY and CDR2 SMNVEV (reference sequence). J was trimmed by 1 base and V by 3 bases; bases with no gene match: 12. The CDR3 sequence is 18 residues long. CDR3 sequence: CASSFPETGALSNQPQHF. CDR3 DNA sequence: TGTGCCAGCAGTTTCCCCGAAACAGGGGCCCTAAGCAATCAGCCCCAGCATTTT.

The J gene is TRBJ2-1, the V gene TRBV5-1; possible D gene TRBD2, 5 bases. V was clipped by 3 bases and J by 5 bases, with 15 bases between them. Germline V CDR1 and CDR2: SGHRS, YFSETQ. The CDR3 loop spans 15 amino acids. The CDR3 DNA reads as TGCGCCAGCAGCTGGGGTAGGAGGATTAACAATGAGCAGTTCTTC. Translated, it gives CASSWGRRINNEQFF.

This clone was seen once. The CDR3 nucleotides read TGTGCCAGCAGTGAATCGAAGCGGGGGGACCAAGAGACCCAGTACTTC. It specifies CASSESKRGDQETQYF. The V gene is TRBV25-1, the J gene TRBJ2-5; TRBD2 agrees at 9 bases. The CDR3 loop spans 16 amino acids. Germline V gives CDR1 MGHDK, CDR2 SYGVNS. The junction had 3 bases not matched to a gene; V was cut back by 1 base and J by 0 bases.

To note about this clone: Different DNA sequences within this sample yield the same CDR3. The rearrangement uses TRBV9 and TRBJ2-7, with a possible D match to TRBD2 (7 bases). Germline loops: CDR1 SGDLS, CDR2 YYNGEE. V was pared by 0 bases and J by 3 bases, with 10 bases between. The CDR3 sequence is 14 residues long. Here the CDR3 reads CASSVGGGGYEQYF. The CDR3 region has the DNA TGTGCCAGCAGCGTAGGGGGAGGGGGCTACGAGCAGTACTTC.

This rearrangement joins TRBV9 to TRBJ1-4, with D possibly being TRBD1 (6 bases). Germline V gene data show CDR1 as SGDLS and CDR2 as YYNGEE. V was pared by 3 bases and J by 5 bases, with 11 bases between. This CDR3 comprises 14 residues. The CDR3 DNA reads TGTGCCAGCAGCGAGGGGGTCCTAAATGAAAAACTGTTTTTT. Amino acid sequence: CASSEGVLNEKLFF. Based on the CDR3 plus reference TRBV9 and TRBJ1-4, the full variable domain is DSGVTQTPKHLITATGQRVTLRCSPRSGDLSVYWYQQSLDQGLQFLIQYYNGEERAKGNILERFSAQQFPDLHSELNLSSLELGDSALYFCASSEGVLNEKLFFGSGTQLSVL.

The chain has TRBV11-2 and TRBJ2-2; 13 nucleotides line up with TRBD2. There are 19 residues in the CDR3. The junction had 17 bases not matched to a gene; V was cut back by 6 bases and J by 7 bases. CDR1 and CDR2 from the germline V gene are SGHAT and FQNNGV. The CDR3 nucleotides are TGTGCCAGCAGTCTTCAGACTAGCGGGGGGCCGGCGATCCTCGGGGAGCTGTTTTTT. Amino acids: CASSLQTSGGPAILGELFF.

In DNA, the CDR3 is TGTGCCAGCAGCCCTTATTGGACAGTAAGCTCCTACGAGCAGTACTTC. It yields the protein CASSPYWTVSSYEQYF. The chain couples TRBV3-1 (or the pseudogene TRBV3-2) to TRBJ2-7, with a tentative D call TRBD1 (6 bases). The CDR3 length is 16 residues. V shed 4 bases and J shed 0 bases, with 16 bases lying between them. Germline CDR1 LGHDT, CDR2 YNNKEL (reference sequence).

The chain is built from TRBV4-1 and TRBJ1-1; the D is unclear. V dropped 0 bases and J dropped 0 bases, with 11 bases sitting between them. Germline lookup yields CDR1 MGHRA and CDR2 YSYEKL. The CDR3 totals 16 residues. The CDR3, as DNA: TGCGCCAGCAGCCAAGATGTAGAAGACTTGAACACTGAAGCTTTCTTT. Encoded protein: CASSQDVEDLNTEAFF.

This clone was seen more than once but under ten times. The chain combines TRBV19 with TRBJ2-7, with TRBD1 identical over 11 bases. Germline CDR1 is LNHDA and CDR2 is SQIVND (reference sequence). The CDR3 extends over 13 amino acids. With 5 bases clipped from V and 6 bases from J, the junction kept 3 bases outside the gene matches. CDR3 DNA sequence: TGTGCCAGTAGTGCGGACAGGGGGCGCGAGCAGTACTTC. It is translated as CASSADRGREQYF.

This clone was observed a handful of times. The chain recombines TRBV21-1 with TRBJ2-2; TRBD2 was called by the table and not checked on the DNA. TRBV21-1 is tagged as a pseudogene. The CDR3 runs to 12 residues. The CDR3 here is CPWPGSTGELFF. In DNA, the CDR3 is TGTCCATGGCCGGGGTCCACCGGGGAGCTGTTTTTT.

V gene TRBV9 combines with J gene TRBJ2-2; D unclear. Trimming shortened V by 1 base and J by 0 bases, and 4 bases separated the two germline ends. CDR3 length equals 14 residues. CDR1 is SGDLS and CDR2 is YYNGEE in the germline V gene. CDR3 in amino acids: CASSVLANTGELFF. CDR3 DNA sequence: TGTGCCAGCAGCGTATTAGCGAACACCGGGGAGCTGTTTTTT.

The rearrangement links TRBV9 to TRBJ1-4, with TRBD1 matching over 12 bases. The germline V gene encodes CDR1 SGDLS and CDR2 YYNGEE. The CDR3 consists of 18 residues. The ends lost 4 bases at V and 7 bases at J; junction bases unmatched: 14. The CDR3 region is CASSSGTGGDLSVEKLFF. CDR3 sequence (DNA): TGTGCCAGCAGCTCCGGGACAGGGGGCGATCTTAGCGTTGAAAAACTGTTTTTT.

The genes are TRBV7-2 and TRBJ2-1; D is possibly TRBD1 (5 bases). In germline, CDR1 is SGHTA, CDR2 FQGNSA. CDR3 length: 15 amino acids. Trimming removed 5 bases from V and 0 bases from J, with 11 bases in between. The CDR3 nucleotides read TGTGCCAGCAGCCCAACAGACAGCTCCTACAATGAGCAGTTCTTC. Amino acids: CASSPTDSSYNEQFF.

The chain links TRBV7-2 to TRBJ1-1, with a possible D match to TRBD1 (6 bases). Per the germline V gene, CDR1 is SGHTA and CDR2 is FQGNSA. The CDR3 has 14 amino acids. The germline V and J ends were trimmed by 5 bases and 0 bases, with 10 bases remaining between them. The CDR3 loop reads CASSQTGLNTEAFF. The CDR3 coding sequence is TGTGCCAGCAGCCAGACAGGTTTGAACACTGAAGCTTTCTTT.

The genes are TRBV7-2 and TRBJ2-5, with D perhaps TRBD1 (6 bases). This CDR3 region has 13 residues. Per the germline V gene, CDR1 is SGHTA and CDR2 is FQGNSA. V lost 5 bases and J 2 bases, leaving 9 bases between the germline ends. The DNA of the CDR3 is TGTGCCAGCAGCCGCAGGGGACAAGAGACCCAGTACTTC. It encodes CASSRRGQETQYF.

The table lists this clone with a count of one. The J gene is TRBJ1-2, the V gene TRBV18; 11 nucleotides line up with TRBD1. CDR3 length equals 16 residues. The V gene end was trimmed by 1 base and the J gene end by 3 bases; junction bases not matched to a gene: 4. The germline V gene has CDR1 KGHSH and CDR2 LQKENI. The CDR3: CASSPQGQGVHYGYTF. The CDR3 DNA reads TGTGCCAGCTCACCACAGGGACAGGGGGTTCACTATGGCTACACCTTC.

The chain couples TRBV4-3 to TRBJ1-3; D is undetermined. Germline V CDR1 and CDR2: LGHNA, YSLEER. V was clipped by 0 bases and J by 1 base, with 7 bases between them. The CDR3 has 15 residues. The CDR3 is CASSQERTSGNTIYF. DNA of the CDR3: TGCGCCAGCAGCCAAGAAAGAACATCTGGAAACACCATATATTTT.

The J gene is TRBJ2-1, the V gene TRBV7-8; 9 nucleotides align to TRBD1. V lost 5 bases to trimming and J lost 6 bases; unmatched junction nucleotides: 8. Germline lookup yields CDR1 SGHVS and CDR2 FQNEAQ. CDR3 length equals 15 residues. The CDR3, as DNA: TGTGCCAGCAGCCCCGTGGGGGGACAGGGCAATGAGCAGTTCTTC. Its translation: CASSPVGGQGNEQFF.